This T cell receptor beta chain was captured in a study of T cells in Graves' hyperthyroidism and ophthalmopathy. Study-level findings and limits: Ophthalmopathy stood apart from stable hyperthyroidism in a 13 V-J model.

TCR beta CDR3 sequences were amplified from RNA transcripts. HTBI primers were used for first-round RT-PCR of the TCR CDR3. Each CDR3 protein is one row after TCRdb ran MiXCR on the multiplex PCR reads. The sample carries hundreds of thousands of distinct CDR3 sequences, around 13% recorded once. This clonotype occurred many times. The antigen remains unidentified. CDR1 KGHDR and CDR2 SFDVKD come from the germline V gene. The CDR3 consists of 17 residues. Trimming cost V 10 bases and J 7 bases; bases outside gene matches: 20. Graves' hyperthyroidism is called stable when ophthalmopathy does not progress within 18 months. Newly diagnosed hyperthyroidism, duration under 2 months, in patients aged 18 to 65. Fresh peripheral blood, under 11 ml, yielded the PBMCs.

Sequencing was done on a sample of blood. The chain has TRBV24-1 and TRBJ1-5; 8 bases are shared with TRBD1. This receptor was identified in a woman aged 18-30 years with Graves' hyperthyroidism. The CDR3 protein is CATDPGGAGGVRQPQHF. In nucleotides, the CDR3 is TGTGCCACTGACCCTGGTGGCGCAGGGGGCGTCCGGCAGCCCCAGCATTTT.